Shown below are 8 T cell receptor beta chains from a single sample sequenced in a study of T-cell reconstitution after alpha-beta-depleted transplantation in children. Preparation of the TCRbeta library was carried out with unique molecular identifiers. One entry per CDR3 protein results from TCRdb running MiXCR on the PCR reads. The table includes about 690,000 distinct CDR3 sequences, roughly 17% detected once. This sample comprised PBMCs from the stem cell graft donor, obtained from the stem cell graft. The receptors were sampled from a human donor who donated a stem cell graft to a child with acute myeloid leukemia.

In its sample, this clonotype was seen once. A much larger clone differs by one base, so this may be a read error. In DNA form, the CDR3 reads TGCAGTGCGATCCTTTATAGCAATCAGCCCCAGCATTTT. Its translation: CSAILYSNQPQHF. The chain links TRBV20-1 to TRBJ1-5; D call uncertain. Trimming shortened V by 6 bases and J by 0 bases, and 9 bases separated the two germline ends. CDR1 DFQATT and CDR2 SNEGSKA come from the germline V gene (reference sequence). This CDR3 comprises 13 residues.

This clonotype was detected ten times or more. This chain links TRBV20-1 with TRBJ1-5; maybe TRBD1 (6 bases). V was shortened by 2 bases and J by 7 bases, with 18 bases between the two germline ends. The CDR3 has 15 amino acids. Germline CDR1 and CDR2: DFQATT and SNEGSKA (reference sequence). The CDR3 spells CSARISQGLFQPQHF. In nucleotides, the CDR3 is TGCAGTGCTAGAATTAGTCAGGGGTTGTTCCAGCCCCAGCATTTT.

As for this clonotype: This may be a read error: a much more frequent sequence differs by one nucleotide. No conserved phenylalanine or tryptophan is present at the end of the CDR3, so a read error is the likely explanation. This chain links TRBV20-1 with TRBJ2-3; unclear D gene. The CDR3 loop spans 11 amino acids. The ends were cut back, 1 base at V and 4 bases at J, with 3 bases in the middle. Germline CDR1 DFQATT, CDR2 SNEGSKA (reference sequence). The CDR3 nucleotides are TGCAGTGCTAGAGCCCCAGATACGCAGTATCTT. The encoded protein is CSARAPDTQYL.

This clonotype was seen ten or more times. The J gene is TRBJ2-5, the V gene TRBV15, with D perhaps TRBD2 (6 bases). V lost 1 base and J lost 2, with 11 bases in between. This CDR3 contains 15 residues. Germline V gene sequence: CDR1 LNHNV, CDR2 YYDKDF (reference sequence). The CDR3 coding sequence is TGTGCCACCAGCAGAGGGGGCAGCGGGCAAGAGACCCAGTACTTC. Translating gives CATSRGGSGQETQYF.

This clonotype was seen repeatedly, ten times or more. This chain links TRBV20-1 with TRBJ2-1; 9 bases agree with TRBD2. V shed 6 bases, J shed 6 bases, and the junction held 12 bases outside the gene matches. Germline assignment: CDR1 DFQATT and CDR2 SNEGSKA (reference sequence). The length of the CDR3 is 15 residues. In DNA form, the CDR3 reads TGCAGTGCCCTCCATGCGGGGGGGTTGGGCAATGAGCAGTTCTTC. As protein: CSALHAGGLGNEQFF.

The table lists this clonotype with many counts. The V call is TRBV20-1, the J call TRBJ1-6; D not resolved. Germline-derived CDR1 and CDR2 are DFQATT and SNEGSKA (reference sequence). Between the trimmed V and J ends, which lost 6 bases and 5 bases, there was a span of 8 bases. The CDR3 is made up of 12 amino acids. CDR3 amino acids: CSAWQNNSPLHF. The CDR3 DNA sequence: TGCAGTGCGTGGCAGAATAATTCACCCCTCCACTTT.

This chain connects TRBV4-1 to TRBJ2-3; D is unresolved. This CDR3 spans 15 amino acids. Germline V gene sequence: CDR1 MGHRA, CDR2 YSYEKL. V was pared by 0 bases and J by 3 bases, with 10 bases between. The CDR3 here is CASSQDLAATDTQYF. As DNA, the CDR3 is TGCGCCAGCAGCCAAGATCTGGCAGCTACAGATACGCAGTATTTT.

This clonotype was found many times. The chain carries TRBV20-1 and TRBJ2-1; possible D gene TRBD2, 6 bases. The CDR3 loop spans 13 amino acids. The ends were cut back, 5 bases at V and 8 bases at J, with 16 bases in the middle. CDR1 is DFQATT, CDR2 SNEGSKA, per germline (reference sequence). This CDR3 reads CSAPPGGWDEQFF. The CDR3 DNA reads as TGCAGTGCTCCCCCCGGAGGGTGGGATGAGCAGTTCTTC.